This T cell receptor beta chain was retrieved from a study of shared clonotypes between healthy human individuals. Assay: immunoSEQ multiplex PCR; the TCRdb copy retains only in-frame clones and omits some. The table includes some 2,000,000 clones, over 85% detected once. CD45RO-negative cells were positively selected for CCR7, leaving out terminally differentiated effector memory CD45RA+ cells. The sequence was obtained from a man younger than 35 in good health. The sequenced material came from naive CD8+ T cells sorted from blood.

This chain's CDR3 is CASRSRAGNQPQHF. Here the CDR3 DNA reads TGTGCCAGCAGGTCCCGGGCCGGCAATCAGCCCCAGCATTTT. The chain joins TRBV6-6 to TRBJ1-5; unclear D gene. Looked up from germline, CDR1 is MNHNY and CDR2 is SVGAGI (reference sequence). The V and J ends lost 6 bases and 2 bases respectively, with 11 bases between them. The CDR3 sequence is 14 residues long.